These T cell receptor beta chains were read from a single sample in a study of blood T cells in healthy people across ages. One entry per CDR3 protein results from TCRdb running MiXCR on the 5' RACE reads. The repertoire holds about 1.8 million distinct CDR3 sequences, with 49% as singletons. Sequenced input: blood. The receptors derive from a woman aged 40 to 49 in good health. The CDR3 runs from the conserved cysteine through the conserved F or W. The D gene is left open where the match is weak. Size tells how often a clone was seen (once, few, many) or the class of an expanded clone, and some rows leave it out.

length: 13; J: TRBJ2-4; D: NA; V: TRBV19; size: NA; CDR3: CASTMGGGNIQYF
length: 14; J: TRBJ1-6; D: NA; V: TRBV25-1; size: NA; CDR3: CASALGTYNSPLHF
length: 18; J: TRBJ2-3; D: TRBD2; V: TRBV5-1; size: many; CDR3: CASSRNSAGGVRVDTQYF
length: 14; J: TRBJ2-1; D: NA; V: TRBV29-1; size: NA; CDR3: CSVVSLRGYNEQFF
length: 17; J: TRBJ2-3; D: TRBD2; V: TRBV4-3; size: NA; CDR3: CASSQDLASGSTDTQYF
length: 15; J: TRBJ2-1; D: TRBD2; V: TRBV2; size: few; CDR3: CASNYLAGGSGEQFF
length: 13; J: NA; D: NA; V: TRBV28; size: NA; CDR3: CASSGPGTVEQYF
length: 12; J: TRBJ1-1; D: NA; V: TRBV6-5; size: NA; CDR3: CASRDVNTEAFF
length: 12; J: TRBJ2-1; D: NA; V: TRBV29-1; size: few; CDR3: CSVQAGYNEQFF
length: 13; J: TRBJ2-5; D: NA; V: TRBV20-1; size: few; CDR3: CSAQRYRQETQYF
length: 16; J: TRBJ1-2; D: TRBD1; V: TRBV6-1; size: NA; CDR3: CASSPDRDRLSYGYTF
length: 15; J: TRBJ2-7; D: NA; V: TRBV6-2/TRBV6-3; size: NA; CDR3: CASSYSPEQTYEQYF
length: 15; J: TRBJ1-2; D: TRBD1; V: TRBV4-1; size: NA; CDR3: CASSQVDGTGDGYTF
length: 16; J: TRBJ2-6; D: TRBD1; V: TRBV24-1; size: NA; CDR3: CATSDYRGTGANVLTF
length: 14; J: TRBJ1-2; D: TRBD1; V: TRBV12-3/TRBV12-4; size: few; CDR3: CASRSGQGIYGYTF
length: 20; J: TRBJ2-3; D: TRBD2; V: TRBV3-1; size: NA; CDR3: CASSQTRGASAGENTDTQYF
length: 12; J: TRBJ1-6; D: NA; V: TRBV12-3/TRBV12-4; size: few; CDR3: CASSPLVSPLHF
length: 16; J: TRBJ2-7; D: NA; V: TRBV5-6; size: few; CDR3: CASRMGWGGDSYEQYF
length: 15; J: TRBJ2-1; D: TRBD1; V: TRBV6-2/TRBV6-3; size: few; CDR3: CASSYTGQGWVEQFF
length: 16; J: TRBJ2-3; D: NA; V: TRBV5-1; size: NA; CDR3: CASSPVQGRRTDTQYF
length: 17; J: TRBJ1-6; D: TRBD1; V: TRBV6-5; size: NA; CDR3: CASSYTLTGAQYSPLHF
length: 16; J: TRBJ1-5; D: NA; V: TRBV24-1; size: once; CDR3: CATSDGTGYSNQPQHF
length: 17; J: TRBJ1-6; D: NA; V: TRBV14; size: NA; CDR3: CASSESNRVGGNSPLHF
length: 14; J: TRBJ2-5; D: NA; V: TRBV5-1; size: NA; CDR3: CASSLTHGRETQYF
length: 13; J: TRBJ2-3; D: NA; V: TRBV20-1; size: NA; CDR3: CSASGGGLDTQYF
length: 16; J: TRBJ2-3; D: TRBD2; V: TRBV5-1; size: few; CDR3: CASSLASGGIRDTQYF
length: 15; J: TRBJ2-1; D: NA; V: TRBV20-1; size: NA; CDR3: CSAAPLTGTYNEQFF
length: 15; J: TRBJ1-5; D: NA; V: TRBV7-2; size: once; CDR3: CASSRRPWQNQPQHF
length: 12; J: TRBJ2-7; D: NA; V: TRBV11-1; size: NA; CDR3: CASRGPSHEQYF
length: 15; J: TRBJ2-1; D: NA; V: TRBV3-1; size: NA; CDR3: CASSQEQEIRNEQFF
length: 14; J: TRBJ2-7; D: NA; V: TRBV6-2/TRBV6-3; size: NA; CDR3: CASSFRDVLLEQYF
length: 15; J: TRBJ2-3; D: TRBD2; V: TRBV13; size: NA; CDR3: CASSFGGAALDTQYF
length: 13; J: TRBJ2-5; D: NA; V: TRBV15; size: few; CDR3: CATSRDLVGTQYF
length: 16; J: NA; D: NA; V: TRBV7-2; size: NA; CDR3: CASSLEMGREGETQYF
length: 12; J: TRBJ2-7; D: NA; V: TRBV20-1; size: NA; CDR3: CGASDGAYEQYF
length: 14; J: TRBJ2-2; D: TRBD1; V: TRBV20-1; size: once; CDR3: CSALDRGLTGELFF
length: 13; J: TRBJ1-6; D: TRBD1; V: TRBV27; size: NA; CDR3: CASSPDRASPLHF
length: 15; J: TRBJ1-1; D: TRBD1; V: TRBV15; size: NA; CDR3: CATSRGDRTRTEAFF
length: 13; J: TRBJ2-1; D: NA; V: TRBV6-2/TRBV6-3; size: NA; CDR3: CASSTMGPREQFF
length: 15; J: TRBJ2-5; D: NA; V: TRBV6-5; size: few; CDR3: CASSYSNVGQETQYF
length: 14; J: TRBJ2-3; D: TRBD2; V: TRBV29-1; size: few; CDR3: CSAAGGGQTDTQYF
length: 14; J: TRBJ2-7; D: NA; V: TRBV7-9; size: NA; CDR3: CASSHRAATYEQYF
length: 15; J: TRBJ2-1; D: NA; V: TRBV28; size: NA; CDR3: CAGRRSGLSYNEQFF
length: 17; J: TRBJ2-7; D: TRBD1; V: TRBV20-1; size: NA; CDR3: CSARDMLGQGVHYEQYF
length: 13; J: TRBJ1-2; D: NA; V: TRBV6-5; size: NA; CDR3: CASSASGVGGYTF
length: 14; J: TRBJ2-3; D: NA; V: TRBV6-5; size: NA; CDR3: CASSHDREGDTQYF
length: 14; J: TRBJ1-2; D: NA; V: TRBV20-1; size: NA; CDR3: CSARDIWGADGYTF
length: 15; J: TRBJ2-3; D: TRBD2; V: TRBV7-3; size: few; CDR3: CASSPRGLAGDTQYF